These 13 T cell receptor beta chains share one sample of origin, sequenced in a study of cytomegalovirus exposure and HLA in healthy donors. Profiling relied on immunoSEQ multiplex PCR, and the TCRdb table lists in-frame clones only, not all of them. The sample holds 200,000 or so clones; about nine tenths are singletons and the top ten take about 1%. What was sequenced was PBMCs. All receptors derive from a woman between 18 and 30 years old in good health and CMV-seronegative.

The chain uses TRBV5-1 and TRBJ2-5; 9 bases align to TRBD1. In germline, CDR1 is SGHRS, CDR2 YFSETQ. This CDR3 region has 15 residues. Germline trimming cut 4 bases from V and 4 bases from J; bases unmatched to any gene: 8. DNA for the CDR3: TGCGCCAGCAGCGTACCGACAGGGGGTGGAGAGACCCAGTACTTC. Amino acids: CASSVPTGGGETQYF.

The rearrangement links TRBV4-2 to TRBJ2-7, with a tentative D call TRBD1 (6 bases). The CDR3 covers 14 residues. Germline CDR1 reads LGHNA; CDR2 reads YNFKEQ. Trimming removed 5 bases at V and 7 bases at J, with 18 bases between. The CDR3: CASSASTGWVEQYF. The CDR3 DNA is TGTGCCAGCAGCGCATCAACAGGGTGGGTTGAGCAGTACTTC.

The chain joins TRBV28 to TRBJ1-4; the D is unclear. Trimming removed 4 bases at V and 8 bases at J, with 14 bases between. Germline V gives CDR1 MDHEN, CDR2 SYDVKM. This CDR3 contains 14 residues. CDR3 in DNA: TGTGCCAGCAGTTCTCCGGCGTCGAGGGAAAAACTGTTTTTT. Translation: CASSSPASREKLFF.

The rearrangement links TRBV9 to TRBJ1-5, with D hard to call. In germline, CDR1 is SGDLS, CDR2 YYNGEE. Trimming left V 0 bases short and J 5 bases short, with 9 bases between. The CDR3 is made up of 14 amino acids. CDR3: CASSVEAGDQPQHF. CDR3 nucleotides: TGTGCCAGCAGCGTAGAAGCGGGTGATCAGCCCCAGCATTTT.

The chain carries TRBV5-4 and TRBJ1-4; D is perhaps TRBD1 (6 bases). The V end was cut by 4 bases, the J end by 7 bases, with 17 bases between. Looked up from germline, CDR1 is SGHNT and CDR2 is YYREEE (reference sequence). The CDR3 contains 15 residues. The CDR3 sequence: CASSKSPGEGEKLFF. The CDR3, as DNA: TGTGCCAGCAGCAAAAGTCCAGGGGAGGGTGAAAAACTGTTTTTT.

On this clone itself: Other DNA sequences within the sample encode an identical CDR3. The CDR3 loop is CASSIAGQGRDTQYF. CDR3 in DNA: TGTGCCAGTAGTATAGCTGGACAGGGCAGAGATACGCAGTATTTT. The chain uses TRBV19 and TRBJ2-3, with 8 bases identical to TRBD1. The junction had 5 bases not matched to a gene; V was cut back by 1 base and J by 5 bases. In germline, CDR1 is LNHDA, CDR2 SQIVND (reference sequence). The CDR3 totals 15 residues.

CDR3 nucleotide sequence: TGTGCCAGCAACTCCCCGACCCAGGGGCGCATCTACGAGCAGTACTTC. Its protein product is CASNSPTQGRIYEQYF. The chain links TRBV28 to TRBJ2-7, with D tentatively TRBD1 (6 bases). The V end was cut by 7 bases, the J end by 3 bases, with 22 bases between. Germline V gene data show CDR1 as MDHEN and CDR2 as SYDVKM. CDR3 length equals 16 residues.

The count of this clone is one. The V and J genes are TRBV30 and TRBJ2-7, with D hard to call. The V end was cut by 0 bases, the J end by 6 bases, with 9 bases between. There are 12 residues in the CDR3. Germline CDR1 is GTSNPN and CDR2 is SVGIG (reference sequence). The CDR3 bases are TGTGCCTGGAGTGTAGCTGCTTTCGAGCAGTACTTC. Translating gives CAWSVAAFEQYF.

The CDR3 sequence is CASSLVRGNTEAFF. The CDR3 DNA is TGTGCCAGCAGCTTGGTCAGGGGAAACACTGAAGCTTTCTTT. This sequence joins TRBV5-5 and TRBJ1-1; tentative D call: TRBD1 (6 bases). Between the trimmed V and J ends, which lost 0 bases and 2 bases, there was a span of 8 bases. The CDR3 is 14 amino acids. Germline V CDR1 and CDR2: SGHKS, YYEKEE (reference sequence).

This clone has only a few counts. The chain recombines TRBV29-1 with TRBJ1-5; TRBD1 is a possible D gene (5 bases). CDR1 and CDR2 (germline): SQVTM, ANQGSEA. V was cut by 6 bases and J by 2 bases, with 17 bases left in between. The CDR3 sequence is 15 residues long. The CDR3, as DNA: TGCAGCGTCCTCCCGGGGGGGATGGGCAATCAGCCCCAGCATTTT. Protein product: CSVLPGGMGNQPQHF.

The V call is TRBV19, the J call TRBJ1-2; 7 bases map to TRBD1. The CDR3 has 15 residues. CDR1 is LNHDA, CDR2 SQIVND, per germline (reference sequence). With V trimmed by 3 bases and J by 3 bases, 7 bases remained unmatched. The CDR3 loop is CASSILRDRHYGYTF. The DNA for the CDR3 is TGTGCCAGTAGTATCCTTCGGGACAGACACTATGGCTACACCTTC.

This sequence joins TRBV27 and TRBJ1-2; TRBD1 matches 7 bases. This CDR3 has 13 amino acids. Per germline, CDR1 MNHEY and CDR2 SMNVEV (reference sequence). J lost 8 bases, V lost 6 bases, and 9 bases had no gene match. DNA for the CDR3: TGTGCCAGCAGCAGGGGGGAAGTAGGGGGCTACACCTTC. Protein: CASSRGEVGGYTF.

The rearrangement uses TRBV6-5 and TRBJ1-5; weak D call: TRBD1 (5 bases). This CDR3 is 14 amino acids long. Germline-derived CDR1 and CDR2 are MNHEY and SVGAGI. Trimming took off 4 bases at V and 3 bases at J, with 10 bases between the two ends. The CDR3 nucleotides read TGTGCCAGCAGTTTATTGGGGCCCAATCAGCCCCAGCATTTT. This translates into CASSLLGPNQPQHF.